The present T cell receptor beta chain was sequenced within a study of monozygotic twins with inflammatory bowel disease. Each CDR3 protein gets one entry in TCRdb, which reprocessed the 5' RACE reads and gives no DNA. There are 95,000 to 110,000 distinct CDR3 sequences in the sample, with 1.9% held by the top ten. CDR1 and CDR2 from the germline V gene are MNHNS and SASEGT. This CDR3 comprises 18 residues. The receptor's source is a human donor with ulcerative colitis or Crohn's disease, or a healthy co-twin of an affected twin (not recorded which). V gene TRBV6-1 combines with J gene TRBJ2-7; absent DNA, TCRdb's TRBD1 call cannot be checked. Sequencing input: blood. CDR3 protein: CASSSHKTPGQGVHEQYF.